This TCR beta chain was sequenced in a study of blood T cell repertoires in COVID-19. Study-level background: Spain, Italy and the United States supplied samples that represented acute and convalescent COVID-19.

CDR1 is SEHNR and CDR2 is FQNEAQ in the germline V gene (reference sequence). The CDR3 sequence is 14 residues long. V was cut by 5 bases and J by 5 bases, with 15 bases left in between. A single count supports this clone. Data came from immunoSEQ multiplex PCR; TCRdb stores just in-frame clones and leaves some out. The table shows some 160,000 clones, with about 80% occurring only once. This chain links TRBV7-9 with TRBJ2-5; possibly TRBD2 for D (6 bases). The sample taken for sequencing was peripheral blood. The sequence was collected from a man between 70 and 80 years old with active or convalescent COVID-19. The CDR3, as DNA: TGTGCCAGCAGCCCCAGGGACTGGGGGGAGACCCAGTACTTC. This gives the protein CASSPRDWGETQYF.